A selection of T cell receptor beta chains follows, all from one sample in a study of cytomegalovirus exposure and HLA in healthy donors. The protocol was immunoSEQ multiplex PCR, while the TCRdb copy is restricted to in-frame clones and leaves out a portion. The sample records 70,000 to 85,000 clones, around 70% being singletons. Sequencing was carried out using PBMCs. The source of these receptors is a man aged 40-55 years in good health and CMV-seropositive. Both conserved end residues are part of each CDR3. D genes are given only for firm matches. Some rows have no size entry. The others give once, few or many, or a class for an expanded clone.

abundance,v_gene,d_gene,j_gene,CDR3aa,CDR3nt
-,TRBV4-3,-,TRBJ2-5,CASSQTPAPKEETQYF,TGCGCCAGCAGCCAAACGCCGGCCCCCAAGGAGGAGACCCAGTACTTC
-,TRBV5-1,-,TRBJ2-2,CASSLPQYSTPGELFF,TGCGCCAGCAGCCTTCCACAGTACTCAACCCCCGGGGAGCTGTTTTTT
-,TRBV28,-,TRBJ1-6,CASRTGLGSPLHF,TGTGCCAGCAGAACAGGGTTGGGTTCACCCCTCCACTTT
-,TRBV12-5,-,TRBJ1-5,CASGNLRARGRGNQPQHF,TGTGCTAGTGGGAACTTGCGAGCACGGGGCAGGGGAAATCAGCCCCAGCATTTT
few,TRBV6-1,-,TRBJ1-4,CASSIGGVREKLFF,TGTGCCAGCAGTATCGGGGGAGTTCGGGAAAAACTGTTTTTT
-,TRBV2,TRBD1,TRBJ2-1,CASSEETGGDTYNEQFF,TGTGCCAGCAGTGAAGAAACAGGGGGTGATACCTACAATGAGCAGTTCTTC
-,TRBV4-3,TRBD1,TRBJ2-1,CASSQDPGQGANEQFF,TGCGCCAGCAGCCAAGATCCGGGACAGGGGGCGAATGAGCAGTTCTTC
-,TRBV4-1,-,TRBJ1-2,CASSQERGGHYGYTF,TGCGCCAGCAGCCAAGAAAGAGGCGGGCACTATGGCTACACCTTC
-,TRBV7-6,-,TRBJ2-2,CASSLVSSGWGLGTGELFF,TGTGCCAGCAGCTTAGTTAGCTCGGGCTGGGGACTCGGCACCGGGGAGCTGTTTTTT
-,TRBV28,-,TRBJ1-4,CASTRRGSNEKLFF,TGTGCCAGCACCCGGCGGGGGTCCAATGAAAAACTGTTTTTT
-,TRBV7-2,-,TRBJ1-5,CASSRNSLGGQPQHF,TGTGCCAGCAGCCGAAACAGTCTTGGGGGGCAGCCCCAGCATTTT
-,TRBV6-1,-,TRBJ2-3,CASSGGGDTAYF,TGTGCCAGCAGCGGAGGGGGGGACACAGCGTATTTT
few,TRBV6-6,TRBD1,TRBJ1-1,CASRRQGLTEAFF,TGTGCCAGCAGAAGACAGGGGCTAACTGAAGCTTTCTTT
few,TRBV29-1,TRBD2,TRBJ2-3,CSVGLAGGPSTDTQYF,TGCAGCGTTGGACTAGCGGGGGGGCCTAGCACAGATACGCAGTATTTT
-,TRBV27,TRBD1,TRBJ2-7,CASSLTGVGEQYF,TGTGCCAGCAGTTTAACAGGGGTTGGCGAGCAGTACTTC
-,TRBV28,-,TRBJ2-7,CASRQGREQYF,TGTGCCAGCAGGCAAGGGAGGGAGCAGTACTTC
few,TRBV19,TRBD1,TRBJ1-1,CASSAGTENTEAFF,TGTGCCAGTAGTGCCGGGACAGAGAACACTGAAGCTTTCTTT